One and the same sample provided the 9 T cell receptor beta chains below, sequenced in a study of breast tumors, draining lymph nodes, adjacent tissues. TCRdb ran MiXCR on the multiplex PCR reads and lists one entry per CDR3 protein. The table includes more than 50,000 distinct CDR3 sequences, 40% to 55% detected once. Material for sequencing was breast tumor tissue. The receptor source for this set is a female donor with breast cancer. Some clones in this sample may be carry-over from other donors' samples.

CDR3 sequence reads: CASSPFRDRGVRGNQPQHF. The CDR3 nucleotides read TGTGCCAGCTCACCATTTAGGGACAGGGGCGTTCGGGGCAATCAGCCCCAGCATTTT. The chain couples TRBV6-5 to TRBJ1-5; 10 nucleotides match TRBD1. Germline CDR1 and CDR2: MNHEY and SVGAGI. The CDR3 sequence is 19 residues long. The junction had 18 bases not matched to a gene; V was cut back by 8 bases and J by 2 bases.

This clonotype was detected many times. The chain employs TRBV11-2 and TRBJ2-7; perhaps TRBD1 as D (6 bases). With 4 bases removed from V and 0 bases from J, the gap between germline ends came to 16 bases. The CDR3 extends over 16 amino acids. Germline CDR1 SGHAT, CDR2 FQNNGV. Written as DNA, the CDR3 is TGTGCCAGCAGCTACTTAAGGACAGAGAGCTCCTACGAGCAGTACTTC. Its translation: CASSYLRTESSYEQYF.

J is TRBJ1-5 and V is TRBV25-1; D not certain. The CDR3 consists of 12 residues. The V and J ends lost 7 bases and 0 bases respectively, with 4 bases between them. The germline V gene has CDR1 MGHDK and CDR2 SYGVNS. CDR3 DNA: TGTGCCAGCATCAATAGCAATCAGCCCCAGCATTTT. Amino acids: CASINSNQPQHF. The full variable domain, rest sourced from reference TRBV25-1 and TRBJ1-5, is EADIYQTPRYLVIGTGKKITLECSQTMGHDKMYWYQQDPGMELHLIHYSYGVNSTEKGDLSSESTVSRIRTEHFPLTLESARPSHTSQYLCASINSNQPQHFGDGTRLSIL.

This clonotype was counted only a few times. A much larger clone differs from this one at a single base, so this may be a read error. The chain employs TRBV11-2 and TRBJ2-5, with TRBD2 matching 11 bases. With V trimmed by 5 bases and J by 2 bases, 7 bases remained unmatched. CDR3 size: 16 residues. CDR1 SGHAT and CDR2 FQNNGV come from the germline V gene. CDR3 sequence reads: CASSTSGRAGQETQYF. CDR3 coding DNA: TGTGCCAGCAGCACTAGCGGGAGAGCAGGGCAAGAGACCCAGTACTTC. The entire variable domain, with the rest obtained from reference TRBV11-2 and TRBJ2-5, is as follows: EAGVAQSPRYKIIEKRQSVAFWCNPISGHATLYWYQQILGQGPKLLIQFQNNGVVDDSQLPKDRFSAERLKGVDSTLKIQPAKLEDSAVYLCASSTSGRAGQETQYFGPGTRLLVL.

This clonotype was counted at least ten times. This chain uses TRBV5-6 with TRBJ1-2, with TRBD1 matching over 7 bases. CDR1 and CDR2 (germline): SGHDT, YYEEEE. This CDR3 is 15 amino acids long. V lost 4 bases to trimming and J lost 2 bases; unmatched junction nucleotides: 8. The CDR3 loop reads CASSLWGQPNYGYTF. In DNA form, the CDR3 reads TGTGCCAGCAGCCTCTGGGGACAGCCGAACTATGGCTACACCTTC.

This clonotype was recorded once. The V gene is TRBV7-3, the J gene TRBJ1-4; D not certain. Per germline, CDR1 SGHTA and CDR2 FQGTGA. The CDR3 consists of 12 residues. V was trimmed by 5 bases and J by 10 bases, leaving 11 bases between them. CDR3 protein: CASSLAGGKLFF. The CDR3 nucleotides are TGTGCCAGCAGCCTAGCGGGAGGAAAACTGTTTTTT.

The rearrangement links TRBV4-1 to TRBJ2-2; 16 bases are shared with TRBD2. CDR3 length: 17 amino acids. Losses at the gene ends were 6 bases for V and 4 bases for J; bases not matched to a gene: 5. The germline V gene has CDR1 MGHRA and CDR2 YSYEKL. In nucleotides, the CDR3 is TGCGCCAGCAGTCGGGGACTAGCGGGAGGGCCCACCGGGGAGCTGTTTTTT. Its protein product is CASSRGLAGGPTGELFF.

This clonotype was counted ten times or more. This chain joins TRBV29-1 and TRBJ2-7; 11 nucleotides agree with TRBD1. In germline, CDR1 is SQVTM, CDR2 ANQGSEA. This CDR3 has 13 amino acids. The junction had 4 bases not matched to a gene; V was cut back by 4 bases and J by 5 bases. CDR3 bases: TGCAGCGTTGTTGGACAGGGGGCCCACGAGCAGTACTTC. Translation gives CSVVGQGAHEQYF.

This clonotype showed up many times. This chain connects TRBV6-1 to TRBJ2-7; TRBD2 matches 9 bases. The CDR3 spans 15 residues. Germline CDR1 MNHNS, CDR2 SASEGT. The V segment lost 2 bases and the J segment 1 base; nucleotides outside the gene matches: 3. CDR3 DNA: TGTGCCAGCAGTGAAAGTCTAGCGGGGTCCTACGAGCAGTACTTC. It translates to CASSESLAGSYEQYF.